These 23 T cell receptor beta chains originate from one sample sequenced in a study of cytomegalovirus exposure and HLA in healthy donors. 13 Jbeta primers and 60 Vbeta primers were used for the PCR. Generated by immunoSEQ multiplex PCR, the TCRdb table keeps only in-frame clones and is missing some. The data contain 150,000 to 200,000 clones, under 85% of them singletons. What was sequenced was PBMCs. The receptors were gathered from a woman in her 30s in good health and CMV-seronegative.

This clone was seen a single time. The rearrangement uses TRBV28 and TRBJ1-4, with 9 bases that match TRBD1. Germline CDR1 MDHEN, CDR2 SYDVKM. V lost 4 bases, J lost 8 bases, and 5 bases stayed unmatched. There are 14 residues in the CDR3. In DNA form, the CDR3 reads TGTGCCAGCAGTTCCGGGACAGGGTACGAAAAACTGTTTTTT. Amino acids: CASSSGTGYEKLFF.

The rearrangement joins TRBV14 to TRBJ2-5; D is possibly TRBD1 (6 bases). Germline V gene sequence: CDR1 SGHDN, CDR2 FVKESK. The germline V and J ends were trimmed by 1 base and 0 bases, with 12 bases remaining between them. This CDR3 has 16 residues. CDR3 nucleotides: TGTGCCAGCAGCCAAGGGACAGCGATATACCAAGAGACCCAGTACTTC. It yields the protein CASSQGTAIYQETQYF.

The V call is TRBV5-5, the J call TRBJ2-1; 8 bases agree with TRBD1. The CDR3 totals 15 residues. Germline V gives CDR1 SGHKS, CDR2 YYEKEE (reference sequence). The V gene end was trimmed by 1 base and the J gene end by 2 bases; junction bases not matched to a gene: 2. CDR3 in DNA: TGTGCCAGCAGCTTGTCAGGGGGCGCCTACAATGAGCAGTTCTTC. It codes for CASSLSGGAYNEQFF.

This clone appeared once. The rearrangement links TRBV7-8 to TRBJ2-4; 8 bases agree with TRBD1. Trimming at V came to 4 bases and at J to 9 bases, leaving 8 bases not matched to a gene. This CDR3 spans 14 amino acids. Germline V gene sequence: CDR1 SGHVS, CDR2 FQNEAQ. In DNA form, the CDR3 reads TGTGCCAGCAGCTCGAGGACAGGGCCTATCATTCAGTACTTC. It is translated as CASSSRTGPIIQYF.

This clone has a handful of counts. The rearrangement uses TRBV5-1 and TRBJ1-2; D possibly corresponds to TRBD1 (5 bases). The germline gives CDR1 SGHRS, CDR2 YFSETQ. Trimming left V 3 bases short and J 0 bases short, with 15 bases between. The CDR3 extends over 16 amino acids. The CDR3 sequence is CASSSGGRQANYGYTF. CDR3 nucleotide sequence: TGCGCCAGCAGCTCGGGGGGACGGCAAGCTAACTATGGCTACACCTTC.

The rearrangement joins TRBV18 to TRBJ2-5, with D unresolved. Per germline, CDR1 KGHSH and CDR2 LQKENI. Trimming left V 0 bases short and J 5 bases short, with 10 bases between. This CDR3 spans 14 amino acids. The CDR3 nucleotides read TGTGCCAGCTCACCACCGTCCTCCAGGGAGACCCAGTACTTC. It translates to CASSPPSSRETQYF. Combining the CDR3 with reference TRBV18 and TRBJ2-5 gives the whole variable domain NAGVMQNPRHLVRRRGQEARLRCSPMKGHSHVYWYRQLPEEGLKFMVYLQKENIIDESGMPKERFSAEFPKEGPSILRIQQVVRGDSAAYFCASSPPSSRETQYFGPGTRLLVL.

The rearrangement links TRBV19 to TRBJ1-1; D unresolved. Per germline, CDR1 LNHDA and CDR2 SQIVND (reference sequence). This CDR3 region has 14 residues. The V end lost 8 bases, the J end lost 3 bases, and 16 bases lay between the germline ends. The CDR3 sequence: CASGPTRRDTEAFF. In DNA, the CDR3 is TGTGCCAGTGGGCCGACCCGGCGGGACACTGAAGCTTTCTTT.

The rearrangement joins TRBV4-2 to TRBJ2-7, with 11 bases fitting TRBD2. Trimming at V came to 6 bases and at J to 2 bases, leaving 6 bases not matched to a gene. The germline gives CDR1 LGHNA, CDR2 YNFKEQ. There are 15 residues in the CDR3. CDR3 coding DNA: TGTGCCAGCAGTGCTAATAGCGGGGGGGCCTACGAGCAGTACTTC. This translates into CASSANSGGAYEQYF.

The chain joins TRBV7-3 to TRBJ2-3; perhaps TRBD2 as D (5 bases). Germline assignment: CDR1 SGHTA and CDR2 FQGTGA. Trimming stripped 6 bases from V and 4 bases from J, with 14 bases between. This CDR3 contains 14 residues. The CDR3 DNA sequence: TGTGCCAGCAGAGAGGGTTTATTATCAGATACGCAGTATTTT. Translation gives CASREGLLSDTQYF. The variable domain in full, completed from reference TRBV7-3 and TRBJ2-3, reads GAGVSQTPSNKVTEKGKYVELRCDPISGHTALYWYRQSLGQGPEFLIYFQGTGAADDSGLPNDRFFAVRPEGSVSTLKIQRTERGDSAVYLCASREGLLSDTQYFGPGTRLTVL.

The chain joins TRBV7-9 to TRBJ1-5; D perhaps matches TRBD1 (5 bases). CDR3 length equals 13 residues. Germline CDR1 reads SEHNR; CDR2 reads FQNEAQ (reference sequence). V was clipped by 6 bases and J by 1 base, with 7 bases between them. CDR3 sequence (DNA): TGTGCCAGCAGTCAGGGAAGCAATCAGCCCCAGCATTTT. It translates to CASSQGSNQPQHF.

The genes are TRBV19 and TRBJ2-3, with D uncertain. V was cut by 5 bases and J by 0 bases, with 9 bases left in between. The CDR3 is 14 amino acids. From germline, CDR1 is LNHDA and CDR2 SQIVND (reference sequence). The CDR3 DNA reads TGTGCCAGTAGTCCACAACCTAGCACAGATACGCAGTATTTT. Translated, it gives CASSPQPSTDTQYF.

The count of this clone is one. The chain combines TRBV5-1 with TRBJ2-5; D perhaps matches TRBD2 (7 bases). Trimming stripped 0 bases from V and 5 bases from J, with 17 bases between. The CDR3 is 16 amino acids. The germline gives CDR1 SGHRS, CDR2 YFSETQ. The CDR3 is CASSLVGGGGEETQYF. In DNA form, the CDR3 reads TGCGCCAGCAGCTTGGTCGGCGGGGGCGGAGAGGAGACCCAGTACTTC. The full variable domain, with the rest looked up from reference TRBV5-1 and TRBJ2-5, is KAGVTQTPRYLIKTRGQQVTLSCSPISGHRSVSWYQQTPGQGLQFLFEYFSETQRNKGNFPGRFSGRQFSNSRSEMNVSTLELGDSALYLCASSLVGGGGEETQYFGPGTRLLVL.

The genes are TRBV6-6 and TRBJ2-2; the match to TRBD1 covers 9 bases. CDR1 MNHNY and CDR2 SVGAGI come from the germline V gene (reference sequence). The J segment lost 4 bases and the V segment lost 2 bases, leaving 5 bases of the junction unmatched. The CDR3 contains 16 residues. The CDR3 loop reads CASSYPGTGTTGELFF. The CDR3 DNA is TGTGCCAGCAGTTACCCCGGGACAGGGACCACCGGGGAGCTGTTTTTT.

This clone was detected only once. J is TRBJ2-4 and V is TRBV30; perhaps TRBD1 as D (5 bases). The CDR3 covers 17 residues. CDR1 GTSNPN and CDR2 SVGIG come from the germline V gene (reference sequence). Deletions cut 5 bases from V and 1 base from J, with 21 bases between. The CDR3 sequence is CAWSKGADVSAKNIQYF. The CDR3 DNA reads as TGTGCCTGGTCAAAAGGGGCGGACGTGTCGGCCAAAAACATTCAGTACTTC.

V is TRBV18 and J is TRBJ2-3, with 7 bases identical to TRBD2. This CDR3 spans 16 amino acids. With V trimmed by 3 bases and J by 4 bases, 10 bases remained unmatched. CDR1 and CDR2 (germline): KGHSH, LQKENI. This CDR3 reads CASSPMTVAGADTQYF. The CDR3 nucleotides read TGTGCCAGCTCACCTATGACTGTGGCGGGGGCAGATACGCAGTATTTT.

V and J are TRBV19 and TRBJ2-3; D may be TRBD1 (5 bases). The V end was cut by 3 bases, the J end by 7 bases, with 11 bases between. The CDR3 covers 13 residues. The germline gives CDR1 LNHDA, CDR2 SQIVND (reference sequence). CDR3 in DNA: TGTGCCAGTAGTATCGAAGACAGAAATACGCAGTATTTT. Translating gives CASSIEDRNTQYF. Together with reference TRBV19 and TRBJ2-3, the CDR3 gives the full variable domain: DGGITQSPKYLFRKEGQNVTLSCEQNLNHDAMYWYRQDPGQGLRLIYYSQIVNDFQKGDIAEGYSVSREKKESFPLTVTSAQKNPTAFYLCASSIEDRNTQYFGPGTRLTVL.

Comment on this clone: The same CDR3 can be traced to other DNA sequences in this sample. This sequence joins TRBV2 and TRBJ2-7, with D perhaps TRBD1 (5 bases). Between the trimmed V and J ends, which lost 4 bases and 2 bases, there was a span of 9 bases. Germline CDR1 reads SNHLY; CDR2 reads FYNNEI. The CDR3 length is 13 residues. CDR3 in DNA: TGTGCCAGCAGTGGGGGCAGACCCTACGAGCAGTACTTC. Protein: CASSGGRPYEQYF.

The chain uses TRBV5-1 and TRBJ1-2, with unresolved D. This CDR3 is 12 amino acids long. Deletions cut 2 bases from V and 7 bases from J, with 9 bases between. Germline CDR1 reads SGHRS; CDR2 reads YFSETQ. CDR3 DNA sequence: TGCGCCAGCAGCTTACAGAATGGTGGCTACACCTTC. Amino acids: CASSLQNGGYTF.

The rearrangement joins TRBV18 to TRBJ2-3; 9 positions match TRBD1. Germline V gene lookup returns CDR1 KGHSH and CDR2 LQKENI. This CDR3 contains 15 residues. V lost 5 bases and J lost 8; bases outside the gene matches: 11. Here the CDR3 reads CASSGPGQGVSTQYF. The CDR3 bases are TGTGCCAGCTCAGGACCGGGACAGGGTGTAAGTACGCAGTATTTT.

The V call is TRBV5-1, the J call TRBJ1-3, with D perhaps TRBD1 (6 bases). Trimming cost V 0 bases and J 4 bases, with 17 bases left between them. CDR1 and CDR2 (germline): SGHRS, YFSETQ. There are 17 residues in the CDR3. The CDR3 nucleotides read TGCGCCAGCAGCTTGGGGCTGAGTACAGGGTCCGGAAACACCATATATTTT. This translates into CASSLGLSTGSGNTIYF. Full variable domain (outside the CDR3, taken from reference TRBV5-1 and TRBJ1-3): KAGVTQTPRYLIKTRGQQVTLSCSPISGHRSVSWYQQTPGQGLQFLFEYFSETQRNKGNFPGRFSGRQFSNSRSEMNVSTLELGDSALYLCASSLGLSTGSGNTIYFGEGSWLTVV.

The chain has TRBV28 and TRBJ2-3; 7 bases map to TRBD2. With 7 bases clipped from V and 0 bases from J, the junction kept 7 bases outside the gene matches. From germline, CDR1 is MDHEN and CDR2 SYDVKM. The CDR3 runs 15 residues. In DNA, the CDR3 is TGTGCCAGCACCCTAAGGGAGGGGAGCACAGATACGCAGTATTTT. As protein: CASTLREGSTDTQYF.

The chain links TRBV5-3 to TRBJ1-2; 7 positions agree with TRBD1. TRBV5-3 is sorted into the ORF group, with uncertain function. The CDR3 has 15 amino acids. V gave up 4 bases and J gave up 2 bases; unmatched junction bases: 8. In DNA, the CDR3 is TGTGCCAGAAGCATACAGGGGAAAAACAACTATGGCTACACCTTC. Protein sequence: CARSIQGKNNYGYTF.

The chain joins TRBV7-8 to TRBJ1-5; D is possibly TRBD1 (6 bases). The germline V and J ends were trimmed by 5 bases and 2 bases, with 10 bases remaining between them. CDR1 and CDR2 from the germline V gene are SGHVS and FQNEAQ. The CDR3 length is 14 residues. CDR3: CASSNRARNQPQHF. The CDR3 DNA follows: TGTGCCAGCAGCAACAGGGCTCGCAATCAGCCCCAGCATTTT.